The next 23 T cell receptor beta chains were all read from a single sample in a study of cytomegalovirus exposure and HLA in healthy donors. Generated by immunoSEQ multiplex PCR, the TCRdb table keeps only in-frame clones and is missing some. Of about 280,000 clones listed, about 86% are singletons. The source material was PBMCs. The receptors here all came from a woman aged 18-29 years in good health and CMV-seronegative.

The genes are TRBV11-3 and TRBJ1-2; TRBD1 matches 9 bases. This CDR3 is 15 amino acids long. The germline CDR1 and CDR2 sequences are SGHNT and YENEEA. V dropped 0 bases and J dropped 8; count of bases not matched to a gene: 7. The CDR3 DNA sequence: TGTGCCAGCAGCTTAGATCTACAGGGGGCGAAAGGCTACACCTTC. It specifies CASSLDLQGAKGYTF.

This clone was seen a single time. The chain has TRBV19 and TRBJ1-1, with a weak D call TRBD1 (5 bases). The ends were cut back, 0 bases at V and 1 base at J, with 18 bases in the middle. The CDR3 is 18 residues long. Germline lookup yields CDR1 LNHDA and CDR2 SQIVND (reference sequence). CDR3 residues: CASSIEPFLGGGNTEAFF. CDR3 coding DNA: TGTGCCAGTAGTATAGAACCCTTTCTGGGGGGAGGGAACACTGAAGCTTTCTTT.

The chain joins TRBV5-6 to TRBJ1-1, with D uncertain. V dropped 4 bases and J dropped 0 bases, with 13 bases sitting between them. Germline values: CDR1 SGHDT, CDR2 YYEEEE. The length of the CDR3 is 15 residues. Here the CDR3 reads CASSPRRRMNTEAFF. The CDR3 DNA sequence: TGTGCCAGCAGCCCTCGACGGAGAATGAACACTGAAGCTTTCTTT.

The chain couples TRBV5-5 to TRBJ1-5; D may be TRBD1 (6 bases). CDR3 length: 13 residues. The V end was cut by 2 bases, the J end by 7 bases, with 10 bases between. In germline, CDR1 is SGHKS, CDR2 YYEKEE (reference sequence). The DNA for the CDR3 is TGTGCCAGCAGCTTACAGGGAACGCAGCCCCAGCATTTT. The encoded protein is CASSLQGTQPQHF.

This chain uses TRBV6-5 with TRBJ2-7, with a tentative D call TRBD1 (6 bases). Trimming removed 6 bases from V and 6 bases from J, with 21 bases in between. Germline CDR1 reads MNHEY; CDR2 reads SVGAGI. The CDR3 length is 15 residues. CDR3 region: CASRSSDSVWGEQYF. CDR3 in DNA: TGTGCCAGCAGATCGTCGGACAGCGTATGGGGCGAGCAGTACTTC.

This clone was seen only a few times. The chain employs TRBV28 and TRBJ1-5; 9 bases agree with TRBD1. There are 15 residues in the CDR3. Germline V gene lookup returns CDR1 MDHEN and CDR2 SYDVKM. The J segment lost 4 bases and the V segment lost 6 bases, leaving 7 bases of the junction unmatched. CDR3 sequence reads: CASRQTGGGNQPQHF. CDR3 DNA: TGTGCCAGCAGGCAGACAGGGGGTGGGAATCAGCCCCAGCATTTT.

The genes are TRBV5-6 and TRBJ2-7; the match to TRBD1 covers 9 bases. V shed 3 bases and J 2 bases; nucleotides not matched to a gene: 6. This CDR3 region has 15 residues. Germline lookup yields CDR1 SGHDT and CDR2 YYEEEE. The CDR3 nucleotides are TGTGCCAGCAGCTCGACCGGGACAGGGACCTACGAGCAGTACTTC. Its protein is CASSSTGTGTYEQYF.

The chain combines TRBV5-1 with TRBJ2-1; 9 bases map to TRBD2. Germline values: CDR1 SGHRS, CDR2 YFSETQ. The CDR3 length is 16 residues. V lost 4 bases to trimming and J lost 3 bases; unmatched junction nucleotides: 8. This chain's CDR3 is CASSGGTSLHYNEQFF. DNA for the CDR3: TGCGCCAGCAGCGGGGGGACTAGCCTTCACTACAATGAGCAGTTCTTC.

In nucleotides, the CDR3 is TGTGCTCGTGGCGGGGGGTATGCGACCCAGTACTTC. The encoded protein is CARGGGYATQYF. This sequence joins TRBV30 and TRBJ2-5; 8 positions agree with TRBD2. The germline gives CDR1 GTSNPN, CDR2 SVGIG (reference sequence). There are 12 residues in the CDR3.

The V and J genes are TRBV5-1 and TRBJ2-2, with TRBD1 as a possible D gene (6 bases). This CDR3 has 15 amino acids. Germline V gene data show CDR1 as SGHRS and CDR2 as YFSETQ. V lost 4 bases and J 1 base, leaving 11 bases between the germline ends. The CDR3 DNA sequence: TGCGCCAGCAGCGTCACCAGGGGGAACACCGGGGAGCTGTTTTTT. This translates into CASSVTRGNTGELFF.

A single count supports this clone. The gene calls are TRBV19 and TRBJ1-4; tentative D call: TRBD1 (5 bases). The CDR3 runs 14 residues. V lost 3 bases, J lost 8 bases, and 13 bases lay in between. Looked up from germline, CDR1 is LNHDA and CDR2 is SQIVND (reference sequence). This CDR3 reads CASSIRGGEEKLFF. DNA for the CDR3: TGTGCCAGTAGTATCCGCGGGGGGGAGGAAAAACTGTTTTTT.

The chain combines TRBV10-1 with TRBJ1-4; the D gene is possibly TRBD1 (6 bases). Trimming took 4 bases from V and 8 from J, leaving 11 bases between them. From germline, CDR1 is WNHNN and CDR2 SYGVQD (reference sequence). The CDR3 contains 13 residues. CDR3 in amino acids: CASSGSRGEKLFF. The CDR3 region has the DNA TGCGCCAGCAGTGGGTCCAGGGGCGAAAAACTGTTTTTT.

This clone was recorded only once. The genes are TRBV27 and TRBJ2-3; 9 nucleotides agree with TRBD2. V shed 4 bases and J 3 bases; nucleotides not matched to a gene: 5. The V gene's germline CDR1 is MNHEY and CDR2 SMNVEV (reference sequence). This CDR3 has 15 amino acids. CDR3 in amino acids: CASSWSGGSTDTQYF. CDR3 nucleotides: TGTGCCAGCAGTTGGAGCGGGGGGTCGACAGATACGCAGTATTTT.

The chain employs TRBV5-1 and TRBJ1-2; 7 bases match TRBD1. The ends lost 3 bases at V and 2 bases at J; junction bases unmatched: 7. Germline lookup yields CDR1 SGHRS and CDR2 YFSETQ. This CDR3 has 15 residues. This CDR3 is CASSSGPGGNYGYTF. The CDR3 region has the DNA TGCGCCAGCAGCTCCGGCCCAGGGGGGAACTATGGCTACACCTTC.

V gene TRBV6-6 combines with J gene TRBJ1-4, with 10 bases that match TRBD1. Germline CDR1 is MNHNY and CDR2 is SVGAGI (reference sequence). CDR3 length: 14 residues. V was clipped by 6 bases and J by 7 bases; unmatched bases: 5. CDR3 bases: TGTGCCAGCAGACCCGACAGGGGGCGTGAAAAACTGTTTTTT. This codes for CASRPDRGREKLFF.

This clone was seen more than once but under ten times. This sequence joins TRBV19 and TRBJ1-1, with a tentative D call TRBD1 (5 bases). CDR3 length equals 13 residues. Trimming cost V 6 bases and J 4 bases, with 12 bases left between them. Germline V gives CDR1 LNHDA, CDR2 SQIVND (reference sequence). This CDR3 is CASRQERGTEAFF. The DNA for the CDR3 is TGTGCCAGTAGGCAGGAAAGGGGCACTGAAGCTTTCTTT.

Written as DNA, the CDR3 is TGTGCCAGCAGCAAAGACCGGACAGGGTCGAATCAGCCCCAGCATTTT. This translates into CASSKDRTGSNQPQHF. The chain employs TRBV5-6 and TRBJ1-5; 8 positions match TRBD1. The CDR3 spans 16 residues. J gave up 4 bases and V 4 bases, and 10 bases lay outside the gene matches. Per germline, CDR1 SGHDT and CDR2 YYEEEE.

This rearrangement joins TRBV4-3 to TRBJ2-7; 10 bases map to TRBD1. The junction had 5 bases not matched to a gene; V was cut back by 4 bases and J by 2 bases. The CDR3 loop spans 15 amino acids. CDR1 LGHNA and CDR2 YSLEER come from the germline V gene. The CDR3 region has the DNA TGCGCCAGCAGCCCCGGGACAGGGGTAGCCTACGAGCAGTACTTC. As protein: CASSPGTGVAYEQYF.

CDR3 sequence reads: CASSSSRDSSNYGYTF. CDR3 DNA: TGCGCCAGCAGCTCCTCCCGGGACAGCTCTAACTATGGCTACACCTTC. The rearrangement links TRBV5-1 to TRBJ1-2; 7 bases are a match to TRBD1. CDR3 length: 16 amino acids. Trimming took 3 bases from V and 0 from J; bases not matched to a gene: 8. Germline loops: CDR1 SGHRS, CDR2 YFSETQ.

This chain joins TRBV5-1 and TRBJ1-2; D might be TRBD1 (6 bases). This CDR3 is 13 amino acids long. Germline lookup yields CDR1 SGHRS and CDR2 YFSETQ. Between the trimmed V and J ends, which lost 0 bases and 8 bases, there was a span of 11 bases. The CDR3 nucleotides are TGCGCCAGCAGCTTGGCGACAGGTCAAGGCTACACCTTC. Protein: CASSLATGQGYTF.

This chain joins TRBV12-5 and TRBJ2-2; 7 positions match TRBD1. Germline assignment: CDR1 LGHNT and CDR2 FRNRAP. The CDR3 covers 17 residues. After removal of 1 base from V and 4 bases from J, the junction contained 9 bases not matched to a gene. This CDR3 is CASGLGTGVGGTGELFF. The CDR3 DNA sequence: TGTGCTAGTGGTTTGGGAACAGGGGTAGGAGGCACCGGGGAGCTGTTTTTT. The full variable domain, completed using reference TRBV12-5 and TRBJ2-2, is DARVTQTPRHKVTEMGQEVTMRCQPILGHNTVFWYRQTMMQGLELLAYFRNRAPLDDSGMPKDRFSAEMPDATLATLKIQPSEPRDSAVYFCASGLGTGVGGTGELFFGEGSRLTVL.

Only a few counts were recorded for this clone. The chain couples TRBV7-8 to TRBJ1-2; D is ambiguous. The germline V gene encodes CDR1 SGHVS and CDR2 FQNEAQ. Trimming shortened V by 5 bases and J by 8 bases, and 15 bases separated the two germline ends. The CDR3 sequence is 13 residues long. The CDR3 sequence: CASSPPEGIGYTF. CDR3 in DNA: TGTGCCAGCAGCCCACCCGAGGGAATAGGCTACACCTTC. Filled out from reference TRBV7-8 and TRBJ1-2, the complete variable domain reads GAGVSQSPRYKVAKRGQDVALRCDPISGHVSLFWYQQALGQGPEFLTYFQNEAQLDKSGLPSDRFFAERPEGSVSTLKIQRTQQEDSAVYLCASSPPEGIGYTFGSGTRLTVV.

The CDR3 nucleotides read TGTGCCATCAGCAGGGGGCCTGAGAACACTGAAGCTTTCTTT. Protein sequence: CAISRGPENTEAFF. The genes are TRBV10-3 and TRBJ1-1; 8 nucleotides agree with TRBD1. This CDR3 contains 14 residues. Germline assignment: CDR1 ENHRY and CDR2 SYGVKD. Trimming at V came to 6 bases and at J to 1 base, leaving 4 bases not matched to a gene.